This T cell receptor (beta chain) was captured in a study of beta chain features in type 1 diabetes. Expressed TCRB transcripts were sequenced because the entire RNA isolate underwent reverse transcription. The repertoire was sequenced with immunoSEQ multiplex PCR; TCRdb's copy has only in-frame clones and lacks some. The sample yields about 140,000 clones, roughly 10% seen once. Germline V gives CDR1 SQVTM, CDR2 ANQGSEA. Deletions cut 4 bases from V and 9 bases from J, with 10 bases between. The CDR3 is 11 residues long. This sequence was found in a woman between 40 and 50 years old in good health. The chain uses TRBV29-1 and TRBJ2-1; D gene unclear. Input material: central memory CD4+ T cells from blood. CDR3 coding DNA: TGCAGCGTTGTCCCTTCGGGTGAGCAGTTCTTC. Protein product: CSVVPSGEQFF.